Here is one T cell receptor (beta chain) with its context. Its specificity is unknown. In germline, CDR1 is MDHEN, CDR2 SYDVKM. CDR3 length: 12 amino acids. The V and J ends lost 9 bases and 2 bases respectively, with 11 bases between them. Primers for the PCR totalled 60 Vbeta and 13 Jbeta. Data came from immunoSEQ multiplex PCR; TCRdb stores just in-frame clones and leaves some out. Counted here are approximately 100,000 clones, 60% to 80% occurring once; the ten biggest clones make up 2.8%. The data are from a study of cytomegalovirus exposure and HLA in healthy donors. Study observations and caveats: In terms of immune exposure information, only CMV serostatus was available. A later analysis linked a missense variant in DCLRE1C to the trimming of TCR beta V and J genes. The HLA-A and HLA-B alleles of most subjects were reportedly predicted accurately from TCR beta sequences.

The chain couples TRBV28 to TRBJ2-7, with D unresolved. This TCR derives from a female donor in good health and CMV-seronegative. Sequenced input: PBMCs. This chain's CDR3 is CARSGPPYEQYF. DNA of the CDR3: TGTGCCAGGTCCGGTCCCCCCTACGAGCAGTACTTC.